Each of the 18 T cell receptor beta chains below was sequenced from the same sample in a study of graft-versus-host responses after intestinal transplantation. For these receptors, no antigen is known. Method: immunoSEQ multiplex PCR; TCRdb's copy keeps in-frame clones and lacks some. The repertoire holds approximately 94,000 clones, with less than 90% as singletons. The sample here was unstimulated CD4+ T cells sorted from spleen or lymph node cells, taken before transplant. These receptors were collected from a human donor who was the organ donor for an intestinal transplant.

V gene TRBV5-1 combines with J gene TRBJ1-1; D gene uncertain. The V and J ends lost 4 bases and 0 bases respectively, with 7 bases between them. This CDR3 is built from 13 residues. The germline V gene has CDR1 SGHRS and CDR2 YFSETQ. The CDR3 region is CASSTGVNTEAFF. CDR3 coding DNA: TGCGCCAGCAGCACCGGAGTGAACACTGAAGCTTTCTTT.

The rearrangement uses TRBV10-3 and TRBJ2-7, with 9 bases fitting TRBD1. This CDR3 has 15 amino acids. Germline V CDR1 and CDR2: ENHRY, SYGVKD. The V gene end was trimmed by 9 bases and the J gene end by 2 bases; junction bases not matched to a gene: 11. DNA for the CDR3: TGTGCCATAAAACCGGGACAGGGAACTCCCTACGAGCAGTACTTC. Encoded protein: CAIKPGQGTPYEQYF.

V usage is TRBV4-2 and J usage is TRBJ2-7; 9 bases are a match to TRBD2. Per germline, CDR1 LGHNA and CDR2 YNFKEQ. This CDR3 has 16 residues. V trimming: 2 bases; J trimming: 0 bases; junction bases outside the gene matches: 5. CDR3 sequence: CASSQSLAGSSYEQYF. CDR3 sequence (DNA): TGTGCCAGCAGCCAATCCCTAGCGGGGAGCTCCTACGAGCAGTACTTC.

This clone was recorded once. The genes are TRBV11-2 and TRBJ1-1; 9 nucleotides agree with TRBD1. This CDR3 has 15 amino acids. CDR1 is SGHAT and CDR2 is FQNNGV in the germline V gene. With 1 base clipped from V and 3 bases from J, the junction kept 3 bases outside the gene matches. This chain's CDR3 is CASSLVQGAHTEAFF. The CDR3 DNA is TGTGCCAGCAGCTTAGTACAGGGGGCTCACACTGAAGCTTTCTTT.

The chain is built from TRBV4-1 and TRBJ2-3, with 14 positions matching TRBD2. In germline, CDR1 is MGHRA, CDR2 YSYEKL. The ends lost 4 bases at V and 6 bases at J; junction bases unmatched: 12. CDR3 length: 18 amino acids. In nucleotides, the CDR3 is TGCGCCAGCAGCCGCCGACTAGCGGGGGGGCCCGGCGGTGATACGCAGTATTTT. Translated: CASSRRLAGGPGGDTQYF.

The chain joins TRBV10-3 to TRBJ2-3, with 7 bases identical to TRBD1. The ends lost 10 bases at V and 2 bases at J; junction bases unmatched: 6. CDR3 length: 13 amino acids. The germline CDR1 and CDR2 sequences are ENHRY and SYGVKD. CDR3 amino acids: CATVQGTTDTQYF. The CDR3 DNA follows: TGTGCCACTGTACAGGGGACCACAGATACGCAGTATTTT.

The V call is TRBV6-1, the J call TRBJ2-1; D is perhaps TRBD2 (6 bases). The CDR3 spans 15 residues. The germline V and J ends were trimmed by 10 bases and 0 bases, with 16 bases remaining between them. CDR1 is MNHNS, CDR2 SASEGT, per germline. CDR3 residues: CATWRGSSSYNEQFF. The DNA for the CDR3 is TGTGCCACCTGGCGGGGTTCCAGCTCCTACAATGAGCAGTTCTTC.

The V and J genes are TRBV5-1 and TRBJ2-5, with D perhaps TRBD1 (6 bases). The CDR3 has 17 amino acids. Germline CDR1 is SGHRS and CDR2 is YFSETQ. The ends were cut back, 4 bases at V and 2 bases at J, with 21 bases in the middle. Here the CDR3 DNA reads TGCGCCAGCAGCACAGGGCCAGGCCGGGAACCTCAAGAGACCCAGTACTTC. This encodes CASSTGPGREPQETQYF.

This chain connects TRBV2 to TRBJ1-1; D ambiguous. Deletions cut 7 bases from V and 11 bases from J, with 20 bases between. The CDR3 is made up of 13 amino acids. Germline V gene sequence: CDR1 SNHLY, CDR2 FYNNEI. CDR3 residues: CASKVLGGQGAFF. Written as DNA, the CDR3 is TGTGCCAGCAAGGTACTCGGAGGCCAAGGGGCTTTCTTT.

The CDR3 DNA reads as TGTGCCAGCAGGGATACAGGGCTTACGAATGAAAAACTGTTTTTT. Its translation: CASRDTGLTNEKLFF. The chain recombines TRBV27 with TRBJ1-4; possible D gene TRBD1, 6 bases. The germline gives CDR1 MNHEY, CDR2 SMNVEV (reference sequence). V dropped 6 bases and J dropped 5 bases, with 16 bases sitting between them. The CDR3 is 15 residues long.

The chain has TRBV4-2 and TRBJ1-1; unclear D gene. The germline gives CDR1 LGHNA, CDR2 YNFKEQ. CDR3 length equals 15 residues. V was cut by 4 bases and J by 4 bases, with 16 bases left in between. CDR3 nucleotides: TGTGCCAGCAGCCTAACATGGTCCCCCCTCACTGAAGCTTTCTTT. It codes for CASSLTWSPLTEAFF.

CDR3 residues: CAISGDRGYGYTF. DNA of the CDR3: TGTGCCATCAGTGGGGACAGGGGCTATGGCTACACCTTC. This rearrangement joins TRBV10-3 to TRBJ1-2; 10 positions match TRBD1. This CDR3 region has 13 residues. Germline CDR1 reads ENHRY; CDR2 reads SYGVKD. J gave up 4 bases and V 4 bases, and 0 bases lay outside the gene matches.

This clone has a single count. This chain uses TRBV28 with TRBJ2-1; perhaps TRBD2 as D (6 bases). Trimming pared 3 bases from V and 2 bases from J, leaving 17 bases between. The CDR3 loop spans 17 amino acids. From germline, CDR1 is MDHEN and CDR2 SYDVKM. CDR3 protein: CASSFGAGYGPYNEQFF. The CDR3 DNA is TGTGCCAGCAGTTTCGGGGCGGGGTATGGTCCCTACAATGAGCAGTTCTTC.

CDR3 amino acids: CASNPSSVNTEAFF. The CDR3 nucleotides are TGCGCCAGCAACCCTTCGTCGGTGAACACTGAAGCTTTCTTT. The chain joins TRBV5-1 to TRBJ1-1; D is ambiguous. Per the germline V gene, CDR1 is SGHRS and CDR2 is YFSETQ. The CDR3 consists of 14 residues. Between the trimmed V and J ends, which lost 6 bases and 0 bases, there was a span of 12 bases.

The genes are TRBV30 and TRBJ1-6; no reliable D call. The germline V and J ends were trimmed by 8 bases and 4 bases, with 12 bases remaining between them. The CDR3 length is 13 residues. CDR1 is GTSNPN, CDR2 SVGIG, per germline (reference sequence). The CDR3 region has the DNA TGTGCCCGCAGTTCAGGATATAATTCACCCCTCCACTTT. Protein product: CARSSGYNSPLHF.

J is TRBJ2-1 and V is TRBV5-4, with D perhaps TRBD1 (5 bases). V lost 0 bases and J lost 0, with 7 bases in between. CDR1 and CDR2 from the germline V gene are SGHNT and YYREEE (reference sequence). The CDR3 spans 15 residues. For the CDR3, the DNA is TGTGCCAGCAGCTTGGCAGGGTTCTCCTACAATGAGCAGTTCTTC. It yields the protein CASSLAGFSYNEQFF.

The V and J genes are TRBV28 and TRBJ2-3, with unresolved D. The V and J ends lost 6 bases and 2 bases respectively, with 21 bases between them. The CDR3 is made up of 17 amino acids. Germline values: CDR1 MDHEN, CDR2 SYDVKM. The CDR3 DNA follows: TGTGCCAGCAGACCGCCAGACTCCCCCCTTTCCACAGATACGCAGTATTTT. Amino acid sequence: CASRPPDSPLSTDTQYF.

The chain joins TRBV20-1 to TRBJ1-3, with D unclear. V lost 3 bases and J lost 3, with 3 bases in between. This CDR3 comprises 11 residues. In germline, CDR1 is DFQATT, CDR2 SNEGSKA (reference sequence). The CDR3 loop is CSASIGNTIYF. The CDR3 region has the DNA TGCAGTGCTAGTATTGGAAACACCATATATTTT.